This TCR beta chain was captured in a study of CD8+ T cells in alopecia areata (dated by TCRdb to between 2017 and 2018). Some background on the complete study: In both human patients and the C3H/HeJ mouse model, the study applied high-throughput TCRbeta sequencing to look at T cell clonal expansion in alopecia areata. Human TCRbeta sequencing covered scalp tissue and sorted CD4+ and CD8+ peripheral blood T cells from patchy and totalis/universalis alopecia areata patients and healthy controls. Scalp clonality was compared among normal scalp (n=4), patchy alopecia areata scalp (n=8), and alopecia totalis/universalis scalp (n=8). RNA was extracted with the PAXgene miRNA kit for fixed scalp, the miRNeasy kit for PBMCs, and the RNeasy kit for mouse skin. TCRbeta CDR3 regions were amplified by immunoSEQ multiplex PCR with 35 Vbeta forward and 13 Jbeta reverse primers.

Measured from the cysteine to the phenylalanine, the CDR3 is 13 residues long. Of the read, only the CDR3 DNA is kept; its 39 bases are in frame from base 1. The junction carries 14 bases between V and J, which are trimmed by 5 bases and 6 bases respectively. The germline V gene specifies SGHRS as CDR1 and YFSETQ as CDR2. Findings and caveats that apply to the study as a whole: Compared with normal scalp, lesional scalp had higher clonality and more expanded CD8+ clones, particularly in alopecia totalis/universalis, a pattern that suggests antigenic drive. Resident alphabeta T cells in normal human skin are also sequenced, complicating scalp TCR repertoire analysis, unlike mouse skin dominated by gammadelta T cells. Shared TCR sequences between patients were less evident than in mice, which may be partly attributable to HLA diversity in the patient population.

Library method: the immunoSEQ multiplex PCR assay. To provide template for TCR sequencing, every sample had RNA extracted and reverse transcribed into cDNA. First-strand cDNA was synthesized with SuperScript III using a 2:1 mix of oligo-dT and random hexamers. A synthetic immune receptor repertoire was used to gauge amplification bias, and whatever bias remained was removed computationally. The study's own analysis went as follows. Raw reads were preprocessed for error removal, and CDR3 was defined according to IMGT conventions as running from the conserved cysteine to phenylalanine. Clonality was computed as 1 minus the Shannon entropy, with the entropy normalized by log2 of the number of productive unique TCRs. Whether each scalp clone was CD4 or CD8 was inferred by checking scalp TCRbeta sequences against the CD4 and CD8 repertoires from sorted blood. The immuneACCESS repertoire file appears here via TCRdb, limited to in-frame rearrangements. These files lack a portion of the clones; in checked studies, under half of the deficit traces to unresolved V genes, and the cause of the others is not known. That table is the source of V, J and clone size, and D and trimming were worked out from the DNA. The sample data list over 150,000 clones, and roughly 50% of these were observed just once. The ten largest account for around 5.1% of the sample.

This clone showed up just a few times. Its specific antigen is unknown. Base qualities are not provided; no much larger clone lies one nucleotide away. PBMCs were separated by density centrifugation and stained for CD3, CD4 and CD8, after which CD4+ and CD8+ T cells were sorted on a FACSAria. Unaffected controls provided scalp biopsies and blood samples. This receptor was obtained from a human donor in good health. The chain is assembled from TRBV5-1 and TRBJ1-2, with a weak D call of TRBD1 (5 bases match). The sample taken for sequencing was CD8+ T cells sorted from blood. The DNA sequence is as follows: TGCGCCAGCAGGTCTGCGGGGCTCGATGGCTACACCTTC. The translation is CASRSAGLDGYTF.